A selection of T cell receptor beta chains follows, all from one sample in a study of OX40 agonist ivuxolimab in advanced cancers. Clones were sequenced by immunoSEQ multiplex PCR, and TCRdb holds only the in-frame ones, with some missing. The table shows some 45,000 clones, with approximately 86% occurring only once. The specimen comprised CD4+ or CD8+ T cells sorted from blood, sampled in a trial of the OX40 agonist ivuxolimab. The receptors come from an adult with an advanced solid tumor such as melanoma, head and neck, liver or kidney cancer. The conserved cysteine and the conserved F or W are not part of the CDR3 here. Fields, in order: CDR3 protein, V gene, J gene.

ASSPRGSGNTIY	TRBV5-6	TRBJ1-3
ASSQDIRSGQPQH	TRBV4-1	TRBJ1-5
SASGSETQY	TRBV20-1	TRBJ2-5
ASTTARQRGREQY	TRBV21-1	TRBJ2-7
ASSLHGNTGELF	TRBV5-8	TRBJ2-2
ASSKGLAGLETQY	TRBV6-6	TRBJ2-5
ASSLTGVPGNTIY	TRBV6-5	TRBJ1-3
ASKGSGRLSYEQY	TRBV19	TRBJ2-7
ASSPRGSPNYGYT	TRBV18	TRBJ1-2
AWSFAGSGNTIY	TRBV30	TRBJ1-3
ASSLWGTGNTIY	TRBV28	TRBJ1-3
ASGDRAKGYT	TRBV5-5	TRBJ1-2
ASSESAASGNTIY	TRBV10-1	TRBJ1-3
ASLEGLEQF	TRBV7-8	TRBJ2-1
ASSTGTSEIYEQY	TRBV6-5	TRBJ2-7
ASSPRANTGELF	TRBV6-5	TRBJ2-2
NIARDTEAF	TRBV20-1	TRBJ1-1
ASSQQGAGTDEQF	TRBV5-1	TRBJ2-1
ASRRTSGRRPPDTQY	TRBV5-1	TRBJ2-3
ASSPGPTGELF	TRBV10-2	TRBJ2-2
ASSVIGGGNLGDTQY	TRBV9	TRBJ2-3
ASETARGEYGQF	TRBV2	TRBJ2-1
ASTTGGGYSNQPQH	TRBV28	TRBJ1-5
AISVEGKGTEAF	TRBV10-3	TRBJ1-1
ASSEEGDRAETQY	TRBV9	TRBJ2-5
ASSYIGGSHEQY	TRBV6-6	TRBJ2-7
ASSPTSGGKGDTQY	TRBV6-6	TRBJ2-3
ASSLAAGDSDTQY	TRBV7-9	TRBJ2-3
ASSVQPWNTEAF	TRBV19	TRBJ1-1
ASSVRKTQY	TRBV9	TRBJ2-5
ASGEQGYEQY	TRBV25-1	TRBJ2-7